This T cell receptor (beta chain) was found in a study of OX40 agonist ivuxolimab in advanced cancers. At the level of the study: Clinicians treated patients with ivuxolimab, an agonistic anti-OX40 (CD134) antibody. Partial responses were achieved by three patients, of whom one had hepatocellular carcinoma and two had cutaneous melanoma.

Individuals having autoimmune disease history or systemic immunosuppression were not enrolled. Study outcomes and limitations: The study found among the lowest clonal expansion in partial responders at 0.1-3.0 mg/kg.

The assay was immunoSEQ multiplex PCR, and TCRdb's table has in-frame clones only and misses some. The repertoire has fewer than 80,000 clones, 91% of them found once; the top ten carry 5.2%. The CDR3 is 16 residues long. V lost 3 bases and J lost 0, with 12 bases in between. CDR1 is MGHRA and CDR2 is YSYEKL in the germline V gene. Details on this clone: No antigen is known for it.

This chain uses TRBV4-1 with TRBJ1-3, with D possibly TRBD1 on 5 matching bases. The receptor was isolated from an adult with an advanced solid tumor such as melanoma, head and neck, liver or kidney cancer. The material sequenced was CD4+ or CD8+ T cells sorted from blood, taken in a trial of the OX40 agonist ivuxolimab. In DNA form, the CDR3 reads TGCGCCAGCAGCCACTTTTCAGGGATCTCTGGAAACACCATATATTTT. This gives the protein CASSHFSGISGNTIYF.